This T cell receptor beta chain was sequenced in a study of blood T cell repertoires in COVID-19. Study at large: Sites in the United States, Italy and Spain provided acute and convalescent COVID-19 samples. PBMCs, B-cell-depleted T cells, or T cells were the source of the cDNA or gDNA that made up the material.

V lost 6 bases to trimming and J lost 4 bases, with 7 bases between them. The CDR3 runs to 12 residues. The method was immunoSEQ multiplex PCR; TCRdb's version includes in-frame clones alone and lacks a portion of them. The data show some 280,000 clones, approximately 91% seen once. Specimen: peripheral blood. The receptor comes from a woman between 40 and 55 years old who had recovered from COVID-19. This sequence joins TRBV12-3 or TRBV12-4 and TRBJ1-3; TRBD1 might be the D (5 bases). CDR3 coding DNA: TGTGCCAGCAGGCGACAGGGAAACACCATATATTTT. Translating it yields CASRRQGNTIYF.